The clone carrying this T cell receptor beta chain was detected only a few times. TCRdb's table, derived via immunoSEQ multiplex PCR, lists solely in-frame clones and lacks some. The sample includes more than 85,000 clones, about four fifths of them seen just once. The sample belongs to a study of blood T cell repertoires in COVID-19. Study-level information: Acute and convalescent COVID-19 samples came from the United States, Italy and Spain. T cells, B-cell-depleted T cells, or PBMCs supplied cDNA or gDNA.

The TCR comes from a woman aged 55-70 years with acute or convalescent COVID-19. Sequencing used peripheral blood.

The CDR3 is CAWWDRGQTDTQYF. DNA of the CDR3: TGTGCCTGGTGGGACAGGGGGCAAACAGATACGCAGTATTTT. V gene TRBV30 combines with J gene TRBJ2-3; 12 bases are shared with TRBD1. Germline V lookup: CDR1 GTSNPN, CDR2 SVGIG (reference sequence). This CDR3 has 14 amino acids. V gave up 5 bases and J gave up 3 bases; unmatched junction bases: 3.